Below, 14 T cell receptor beta chains from the same sample are listed, as sequenced in a study of T cell responses to AZD1222 COVID-19 vaccine (dated by TCRdb to the early 2020s). The sample's time point, from its label and the paper: about 28 days (+/-7) after the second vaccine dose. The library was produced with the immunoSEQ multiplex PCR assay. TCRdb holds this immuneACCESS table with in-frame rearrangements only. Some clones are missing; in checked studies, unresolved V genes explain under half, and the rest has no known cause. The sample table records some 81,000 clones; roughly 84% of these occur just once. Roughly 5.6% of the sample belongs to the ten largest clones. The source material was peripheral blood, sampled 28 days after the second AZD1222 dose. Receptors were obtained from an adult who received the AZD1222 COVID-19 vaccine.

V and J are TRBV21-1 and TRBJ2-7; the D call TRBD2 from the table was never checked on the DNA. TRBV21-1 is given as a pseudogene. The CDR3 contains 14 residues. The CDR3 spells CASSNPGLRIEQYF. The DNA of the CDR3 is TGTGCCAGCAGCAACCCGGGACTCCGGATCGAGCAGTACTTC.

The chain combines TRBV5-1 with TRBJ2-2; a possible D gene is TRBD1 (6 bases). Trimming removed 4 bases from V and 4 bases from J, with 17 bases in between. The CDR3 loop spans 16 amino acids. Per germline, CDR1 SGHRS and CDR2 YFSETQ. In nucleotides, the CDR3 is TGCGCCAGCAGCCGAGGGGGACCCCCGGCCACCGGGGAGCTGTTTTTT. Protein sequence: CASSRGGPPATGELFF.

The chain couples TRBV7-9 to TRBJ1-4, with TRBD1 as a possible D gene (5 bases). This CDR3 comprises 15 residues. Looked up from germline, CDR1 is SEHNR and CDR2 is FQNEAQ (reference sequence). V was trimmed by 5 bases and J by 5 bases, leaving 15 bases between them. CDR3 protein: CASSAFQGANEKLFF. The CDR3 DNA is TGTGCCAGCAGCGCCTTCCAGGGTGCCAATGAAAAACTGTTTTTT.

This rearrangement joins TRBV3-1 (or the pseudogene TRBV3-2) to TRBJ2-7; TRBD2 agrees at 13 bases. V dropped 1 base and J dropped 8; count of bases not matched to a gene: 2. CDR3 length: 14 amino acids. Germline CDR1 reads LGHDT; CDR2 reads YNNKEL (reference sequence). The CDR3 nucleotides read TGTGCCAGCAGCCAAGCACTAGCGGGAGGGAAGCAGTACTTC. This codes for CASSQALAGGKQYF.

In its sample, this clone was seen a few times. This rearrangement joins TRBV3-1 (or the pseudogene TRBV3-2) to TRBJ2-7; possibly TRBD2 for D (5 bases). CDR3 length equals 13 residues. Germline V gives CDR1 LGHDT, CDR2 YNNKEL (reference sequence). V lost 3 bases and J 1 base, leaving 7 bases between the germline ends. The CDR3 DNA reads TGTGCCAGCAGCCAGGAGCGGTCCTACGAGCAGTACTTC. Translation: CASSQERSYEQYF.

V gene TRBV7-6 combines with J gene TRBJ1-3; the D gene is possibly TRBD1 (5 bases). Trimming took off 1 base at V and 1 base at J, with 8 bases between the two ends. The CDR3 length is 15 residues. Germline CDR1 is SGHVS and CDR2 is FNYEAQ. The CDR3 DNA sequence: TGTGCCAGCAGCTTAGACAGGCGATCTGGAAACACCATATATTTT. Translated, it gives CASSLDRRSGNTIYF.

The chain joins TRBV5-1 to TRBJ2-4, with 8 positions matching TRBD1. Trimming removed 3 bases from V and 6 bases from J; junction bases left unmatched: 2. This CDR3 has 13 residues. Germline V gene sequence: CDR1 SGHRS, CDR2 YFSETQ. CDR3 sequence: CASSWDRTNIQYF. The CDR3, as DNA: TGCGCCAGCAGCTGGGACAGGACAAACATTCAGTACTTC.

V is TRBV2 and J is TRBJ2-5; D is undetermined. The ends were cut back, 0 bases at V and 3 bases at J, with 2 bases in the middle. CDR1 and CDR2 (germline): SNHLY, FYNNEI. The CDR3 sequence is 12 residues long. The CDR3 region is CASSEAKETQYF. CDR3 nucleotide sequence: TGTGCCAGCAGTGAAGCGAAAGAGACCCAGTACTTC.

The chain combines TRBV24-1 with TRBJ2-1, with 9 bases lining up with TRBD1. The CDR3 sequence is 17 residues long. V lost 5 bases, J lost 0 bases, and 7 bases stayed unmatched. Germline CDR1 KGHDR, CDR2 SFDVKD. CDR3: CATSGRGQGSSYNEQFF. CDR3 nucleotides: TGTGCCACCAGTGGCCGAGGACAGGGGAGCTCCTACAATGAGCAGTTCTTC.

The V gene is TRBV7-9, the J gene TRBJ2-3; 7 bases line up with TRBD1. CDR3 size: 16 residues. V trimming: 3 bases; J trimming: 6 bases; junction bases outside the gene matches: 12. Germline-derived CDR1 and CDR2 are SEHNR and FQNEAQ (reference sequence). In DNA, the CDR3 is TGTGCCAGCAGCTTGATACAGGGGAGCGCCTCCGATACGCAGTATTTT. Amino acids: CASSLIQGSASDTQYF.

The V call is TRBV28, the J call TRBJ2-1; 10 nucleotides align to TRBD2. The V gene end was trimmed by 6 bases and the J gene end by 6 bases; junction bases not matched to a gene: 8. Germline V gene data show CDR1 as MDHEN and CDR2 as SYDVKM. This CDR3 has 15 amino acids. The CDR3 here is CASRASGRDFNEQFF. CDR3 nucleotide sequence: TGTGCCAGCAGAGCCAGCGGGAGGGACTTCAATGAGCAGTTCTTC. Supplemented by reference TRBV28 and TRBJ2-1, the full variable domain reads DVKVTQSSRYLVKRTGEKVFLECVQDMDHENMFWYRQDPGLGLRLIYFSYDVKMKEKGDIPEGYSVSREKKERFSLILESASTNQTSMYLCASRASGRDFNEQFFGPGTRLTVL.

This sequence joins TRBV9 and TRBJ2-7; 7 bases match TRBD1. The CDR3 loop spans 15 amino acids. V trimming: 0 bases; J trimming: 3 bases; junction bases outside the gene matches: 6. Germline loops: CDR1 SGDLS, CDR2 YYNGEE. Here the CDR3 reads CASSVAPDRYYEQYF. The CDR3 DNA follows: TGTGCCAGCAGCGTAGCCCCGGACAGGTACTACGAGCAGTACTTC.

V and J are TRBV30 and TRBJ2-7, with a possible D match to TRBD1 (6 bases). The V and J ends lost 3 bases and 3 bases respectively, with 15 bases between them. The germline V gene encodes CDR1 GTSNPN and CDR2 SVGIG (reference sequence). CDR3 length equals 14 residues. The CDR3 nucleotides are TGTGCCTGGAGAAGGACAGACACAATCTACGAGCAGTACTTC. Its translation: CAWRRTDTIYEQYF.

This clone was detected a few times. The gene calls are TRBV5-4 and TRBJ2-7, with a tentative D call TRBD2 (6 bases). The germline V gene has CDR1 SGHNT and CDR2 YYREEE (reference sequence). CDR3 length: 15 residues. Trimming stripped 4 bases from V and 2 bases from J, with 16 bases between. The CDR3 reads CASSPIPGGAYEQYF. The DNA for the CDR3 is TGTGCCAGCAGCCCTATCCCCGGGGGTGCCTACGAGCAGTACTTC.